The entry below describes one T cell receptor (beta chain). This clone was recorded a few times. The target of this receptor is not known. Within one base of it there is no much larger clone, and no base qualities were kept. The library came from the immunoSEQ multiplex PCR assay. TCRdb took this table from immuneACCESS and kept in-frame rearrangements with V and J called. Such tables lack part of the clones; where checked against another copy, unresolved V genes explain under half of the gap, and the rest is unexplained. The sample data list 9,500 to 13,000 clones, and about 66% of these were observed just once. Roughly an eighth of the sample lies in the top ten. These data are taken from a study of CD4+ T cells in melanoma (dated by TCRdb to between 2020 and 2023). Background for the entire study: The study investigated neoantigen-specific CD4+ T cells in human melanoma. Here is what the overall study found, with its caveats: The report described a correlation between neoantigen-specific CD4+ T cells and the function of CD8+ T cells, macrophages and B cells. According to the report, neoantigen-specific CD4+ T cells in melanoma displayed diverse differentiation states.

There are 12 amino acids in the CDR3, from cysteine to phenylalanine inclusive. Only the CDR3 region is kept as DNA, spanning 36 bases read in frame from base 1. CDR1 is given as LGHNT and CDR2 as FRNRAP, both from the germline V gene. V is clipped by 5 bases and J by 3 bases, and the sequence between their germline boundaries is 4 bases long. Donors were patients with melanoma. Rearrangement joined TRBV12-5 to TRBJ2-2; the D gene is not confidently resolved. Sequenced sample: cells from a culture (not recorded whether cultured in vitro). This clonotype originated in a human donor with melanoma. CDR3 sequence: CASGLYTGELFF. In nucleotide form, the sequence is TGTGCTAGTGGTCTATACACCGGGGAGCTGTTTTTT.